The T cell receptor (beta chain) described here comes from a study of CD8 T cells in ankylosing spondylitis. TCRdb redid the calling of the 5' RACE reads with MiXCR, one entry per CDR3 protein. Among approximately 110,000 distinct CDR3 sequences listed, 20% to 30% were seen once. Points on this clonotype: Its specificity is unknown.

The study, taken as a whole, reports: Reportedly, significant enrichment of disease-linked clones occurred in matched ankylosing spondylitis synovial fluid.

Trimming removed 1 base at V and 9 bases at J, with 13 bases between. The CDR3 has 14 residues. Germline lookup yields CDR1 LNHDA and CDR2 SQIVND (reference sequence). The gene calls are TRBV19 and TRBJ2-4, with D possibly being TRBD2 (6 bases). Sequenced input: synovial fluid, either unsorted or a sorted T cell fraction (not recorded which). The source of this sequence is a male donor with ankylosing spondylitis. The CDR3 is CASSIGASASIQYF. Here the CDR3 DNA reads TGTGCCAGTAGTATAGGGGCTAGCGCCAGCATTCAGTACTTC.